Below are 2 T cell receptor beta chains sequenced from a single sample in a study of cytomegalovirus exposure and HLA in healthy donors. PCR amplification relied on 60 Vbeta primers (plus 13 Jbeta primers). Some clones are missing from TCRdb's copy, which holds only in-frame ones; the method was immunoSEQ multiplex PCR. The sample includes tens of thousands of clones. Specimen: PBMCs. Receptor source: a man in his forties in good health and CMV-seronegative.

J is TRBJ1-2 and V is TRBV6-1, with 7 bases matching TRBD1. Germline V gene lookup returns CDR1 MNHNS and CDR2 SASEGT. V gave up 1 base and J gave up 4 bases; unmatched junction bases: 6. This CDR3 is built from 15 residues. This CDR3 reads CASSEEARGTYGYTF. The CDR3 DNA reads as TGTGCCAGCAGTGAAGAAGCCAGGGGGACCTATGGCTACACCTTC.

The chain uses TRBV6-1 and TRBJ2-2, with TRBD1 as a possible D gene (5 bases). V was clipped by 2 bases and J by 7 bases, with 5 bases between them. Germline V CDR1 and CDR2: MNHNS, SASEGT. The CDR3 runs 12 residues. In nucleotides, the CDR3 is TGTGCCAGCAGTGAAACAGGCGGGGAGCTGTTTTTT. Its protein product is CASSETGGELFF.